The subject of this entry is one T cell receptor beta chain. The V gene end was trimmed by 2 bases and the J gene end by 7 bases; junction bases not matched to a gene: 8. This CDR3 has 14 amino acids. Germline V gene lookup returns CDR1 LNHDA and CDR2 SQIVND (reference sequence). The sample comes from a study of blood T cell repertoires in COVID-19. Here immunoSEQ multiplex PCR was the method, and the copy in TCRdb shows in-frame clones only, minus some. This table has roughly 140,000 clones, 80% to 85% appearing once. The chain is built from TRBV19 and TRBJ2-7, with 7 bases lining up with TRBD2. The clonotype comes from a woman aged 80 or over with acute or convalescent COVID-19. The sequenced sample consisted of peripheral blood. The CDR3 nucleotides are TGTGCCAGTAGTATAAGGGGACTACCTGGGGAGCAGTACTTC. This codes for CASSIRGLPGEQYF.